These T cell receptor beta chains were read from a single sample in a study of glioma-infiltrating T cells after dendritic cell vaccination. Data came from immunoSEQ multiplex PCR; TCRdb stores just in-frame clones and leaves some out. This sample has 99,000 or so clones, with about 90% found just once. Material: blood, obtained after dendritic cell vaccination. The origin of the receptors is a human donor with glioblastoma. Each CDR3 is given with its conserved first and last residue. The D gene is left open where the match is weak. Not all rows give a size; the values are once, few, many and, for expanded clones, a class.

V: TRBV18; size: .; D: .; J: TRBJ2-5; CDR3: CASSPLRESQETQYF; DNA: TGTGCCAGCTCACCACTAAGAGAGTCTCAAGAGACCCAGTACTTC
V: TRBV2; size: .; D: .; J: TRBJ1-4; CDR3: CASSELNRVDGEKLFF; DNA: TGTGCCAGCAGTGAACTAAACAGGGTCGACGGTGAAAAACTGTTTTTT
V: TRBV7-9; size: .; D: .; J: TRBJ1-1; CDR3: CASSAEVPRKNTEAFF; DNA: TGTGCCAGCAGCGCAGAGGTCCCGAGGAAGAACACTGAAGCTTTCTTT
V: TRBV7-6; size: .; D: .; J: TRBJ2-2; CDR3: CASSLARNTGELFF; DNA: TGTGCCAGCAGCTTAGCCAGGAACACCGGGGAGCTGTTTTTT
V: TRBV6-5; size: .; D: TRBD1; J: TRBJ1-4; CDR3: CASSSSGGRGGKLFF; DNA: TGTGCCAGCAGCTCTTCAGGGGGTCGGGGTGGAAAACTGTTTTTT
V: TRBV27; size: .; D: .; J: TRBJ1-1; CDR3: CASSTVGSTRAFF; DNA: TGTGCCAGCAGTACAGTTGGCTCGACCCGGGCTTTCTTT
V: TRBV6-5; size: .; D: TRBD1; J: TRBJ1-1; CDR3: CASSSDRDLAFF; DNA: TGTGCCAGCAGTTCAGACAGGGATTTAGCTTTCTTT
V: TRBV4-2; size: .; D: .; J: TRBJ1-1; CDR3: CASGGAANTEAFF; DNA: TGTGCCAGCGGAGGGGCTGCGAACACTGAAGCTTTCTTT
V: TRBV7-3; size: .; D: .; J: TRBJ1-2; CDR3: CASSLGGQGYGYTF; DNA: TGTGCCAGCAGCTTAGGGGGCCAGGGGTATGGCTACACCTTC
V: TRBV5-4; size: .; D: .; J: TRBJ1-1; CDR3: CASSLGAQGESEAFF; DNA: TGTGCCAGCAGCTTAGGGGCACAGGGAGAATCTGAAGCTTTCTTT
V: TRBV30; size: .; D: .; J: TRBJ1-2; CDR3: CAWSKGQRRNNYGYTF; DNA: TGTGCCTGGAGTAAAGGACAACGGAGAAATAACTATGGCTACACCTTC
V: TRBV12-5; size: .; D: .; J: TRBJ1-2; CDR3: CASGSPGPHGYTF; DNA: TGTGCTAGTGGTTCACCGGGTCCCCATGGCTACACCTTC
V: TRBV5-4; size: .; D: .; J: TRBJ2-3; CDR3: CASSRRTDADTQYF; DNA: TGTGCCAGCAGCCGAAGGACAGACGCAGATACGCAGTATTTT
V: TRBV2; size: .; D: .; J: TRBJ1-2; CDR3: CASSDNRDYGYTF; DNA: TGTGCCAGCAGTGATAACAGGGACTATGGCTACACCTTC
V: TRBV7-2; size: .; D: .; J: TRBJ2-7; CDR3: CASSLGASHYEQYF; DNA: TGTGCCAGCAGCTTAGGAGCGAGCCACTACGAGCAGTACTTC
V: TRBV11-2; size: .; D: TRBD1; J: TRBJ1-5; CDR3: CASSRTGLGNQPQHF; DNA: TGTGCCAGCAGCCGGACAGGACTGGGCAATCAGCCCCAGCATTTT
V: TRBV28; size: .; D: TRBD1; J: TRBJ2-7; CDR3: CASSAPGQGAYEQYF; DNA: TGTGCCAGCAGTGCCCCGGGACAGGGGGCCTACGAGCAGTACTTC
V: TRBV10-3; size: once; D: .; J: TRBJ2-6; CDR3: CAISEQFFSGANVLTF; DNA: TGTGCCATCAGTGAGCAGTTTTTCTCTGGGGCCAACGTCCTGACTTTC
V: TRBV10-3; size: .; D: .; J: TRBJ2-5; CDR3: CAISGRGPGETQYF; DNA: TGTGCCATCAGTGGCAGGGGACCGGGTGAGACCCAGTACTTC
V: TRBV2; size: .; D: TRBD1; J: TRBJ2-7; CDR3: CASRGVGQGADEQYF; DNA: TGTGCCAGCAGGGGGGTGGGACAGGGGGCTGACGAGCAGTACTTC
V: TRBV6-1; size: .; D: TRBD1; J: TRBJ1-1; CDR3: CASSEAQGAAEAFF; DNA: TGTGCCAGCAGTGAAGCTCAGGGGGCGGCTGAAGCTTTCTTT
V: TRBV5-4; size: .; D: .; J: TRBJ1-4; CDR3: CASSKKTDSPNEKLFF; DNA: TGTGCCAGCAGCAAAAAGACGGACAGTCCGAATGAAAAACTGTTTTTT
V: TRBV30; size: .; D: .; J: TRBJ1-1; CDR3: CAWSVRGNTEAFF; DNA: TGTGCCTGGAGTGTCAGGGGAAACACTGAAGCTTTCTTT
V: TRBV6-1; size: .; D: .; J: TRBJ1-1; CDR3: CASSTFWGGGTEAFF; DNA: TGTGCCAGCAGTACCTTCTGGGGGGGAGGCACTGAAGCTTTCTTT
V: TRBV2; size: .; D: TRBD1; J: TRBJ1-2; CDR3: CASSPRQGQGGYGYTF; DNA: TGTGCCAGCAGCCCCAGGCAGGGACAGGGGGGTTATGGCTACACCTTC
V: TRBV28; size: .; D: TRBD2; J: TRBJ2-3; CDR3: CALGEGITDTQYF; DNA: TGTGCCCTGGGGGAGGGTATTACGGATACGCAGTATTTT
V: TRBV25-1; size: .; D: .; J: TRBJ2-2; CDR3: CASSDRNTGELFF; DNA: TGTGCCAGCAGTGATAGGAACACCGGGGAGCTGTTTTTT
V: TRBV6-1; size: .; D: TRBD2; J: TRBJ2-7; CDR3: CASIGLADSSYEQYF; DNA: TGTGCCAGCATCGGACTAGCGGACAGCTCCTACGAGCAGTACTTC
V: TRBV4-1; size: .; D: .; J: TRBJ1-6; CDR3: CASSQEGWQGISPLHF; DNA: TGCGCCAGCAGCCAAGAAGGGTGGCAGGGTATATCACCCCTCCACTTT
V: TRBV7-9; size: once; D: TRBD1; J: TRBJ2-5; CDR3: CASSLAGGAETQYF; DNA: TGTGCCAGCAGCTTAGCAGGGGGCGCAGAGACCCAGTACTTC
V: TRBV11-3; size: .; D: TRBD1; J: TRBJ2-7; CDR3: CASSPGTGTYEQYF; DNA: TGTGCCAGCAGCCCCGGGACAGGAACCTACGAGCAGTACTTC
V: TRBV19; size: .; D: .; J: TRBJ2-7; CDR3: CASSRVFSTYEQYF; DNA: TGTGCCAGCTCCCGGGTCTTCTCTACCTACGAGCAGTACTTC
V: TRBV20-1; size: .; D: .; J: TRBJ1-1; CDR3: CSVERETMAFF; DNA: TGCAGTGTCGAGAGGGAGACGATGGCTTTCTTT
V: TRBV9; size: .; D: TRBD1; J: TRBJ2-7; CDR3: CASSVGTATYEQHF; DNA: TGTGCCAGCAGCGTCGGGACAGCAACCTACGAGCAGCACTTC
V: TRBV2; size: .; D: TRBD1; J: TRBJ2-5; CDR3: CASSPGGDETQYF; DNA: TGTGCCAGCAGTCCAGGGGGCGACGAGACCCAGTACTTC
V: TRBV5-1; size: .; D: TRBD1; J: TRBJ2-7; CDR3: CASSPGPGGEVFVHEQYF; DNA: TGCGCCAGCAGCCCAGGACCAGGGGGCGAGGTATTTGTCCACGAGCAGTACTTC
V: TRBV10-3; size: .; D: TRBD2; J: TRBJ2-3; CDR3: CAIRPGLADTDTQYF; DNA: TGTGCCATCAGACCGGGACTAGCGGACACAGATACGCAGTATTTT
V: TRBV5-4; size: .; D: .; J: TRBJ2-1; CDR3: CASSSPGGYNEQFF; DNA: TGTGCCAGCAGTTCCCCTGGCGGCTACAATGAGCAGTTCTTC
V: TRBV27; size: .; D: TRBD1; J: TRBJ1-2; CDR3: CASTPRQGVRYGYTF; DNA: TGTGCCAGCACCCCCCGACAGGGGGTCCGGTATGGCTACACCTTC
V: TRBV19; size: .; D: TRBD1; J: TRBJ2-7; CDR3: CASSIVHRGPDEQYF; DNA: TGTGCCAGTAGTATAGTTCATAGGGGGCCCGACGAGCAGTACTTC
V: TRBV6-1; size: once; D: TRBD2; J: TRBJ2-3; CDR3: CASSPGLGTDTQYF; DNA: TGTGCCAGCAGCCCGGGACTAGGCACAGATACGCAGTATTTT
V: TRBV10-1; size: .; D: TRBD1; J: TRBJ2-7; CDR3: CASSAGTGTYEQYF; DNA: TGCGCCAGCAGTGCCGGGACAGGGACCTACGAGCAGTACTTC
V: TRBV30; size: .; D: TRBD1; J: TRBJ2-5; CDR3: CAWNRGRETQYF; DNA: TGTGCCTGGAACAGGGGGAGGGAGACCCAGTACTTC
V: TRBV5-6; size: .; D: .; J: TRBJ2-5; CDR3: CASSLVGGAQETQYF; DNA: TGTGCCAGCAGCTTAGTTGGGGGGGCCCAAGAGACCCAGTACTTC
V: TRBV4-1; size: once; D: TRBD1; J: TRBJ1-6; CDR3: CASSQADRENSPLHF; DNA: TGCGCCAGCAGCCAAGCCGACAGGGAAAATTCACCCCTCCACTTT
V: TRBV30; size: .; D: .; J: TRBJ1-6; CDR3: CAWGNDAGRNSPLHF; DNA: TGTGCCTGGGGTAACGACGCAGGGCGAAATTCACCCCTCCACTTT
V: TRBV11-2; size: .; D: TRBD1; J: TRBJ2-5; CDR3: CASSLSRDRQETQYF; DNA: TGTGCCAGCAGCTTGTCAAGGGACAGACAAGAGACCCAGTACTTC